Below, one TCR beta chain is given with its context. Profiled with immunoSEQ multiplex PCR; TCRdb holds only in-frame clones, not every one. The sample includes approximately 90,000 clones, roughly nine tenths of them seen just once. This sample is drawn from a study of T cell responses to AZD1222 COVID-19 vaccine. Germline CDR1 LGHNA, CDR2 YSLEER. Trimming removed 0 bases at V and 6 bases at J, with 14 bases between. The CDR3 length is 15 residues. The source was peripheral blood, collected on day 0 of AZD1222 vaccination. The J gene is TRBJ2-5, the V gene TRBV4-3; D not certain. This TCR came from an adult in good health. In DNA, the CDR3 is TGCGCCAGCAGCCAAGATAAGCTTATGAGGAAGACCCAGTACTTC. Its translation is CASSQDKLMRKTQYF.